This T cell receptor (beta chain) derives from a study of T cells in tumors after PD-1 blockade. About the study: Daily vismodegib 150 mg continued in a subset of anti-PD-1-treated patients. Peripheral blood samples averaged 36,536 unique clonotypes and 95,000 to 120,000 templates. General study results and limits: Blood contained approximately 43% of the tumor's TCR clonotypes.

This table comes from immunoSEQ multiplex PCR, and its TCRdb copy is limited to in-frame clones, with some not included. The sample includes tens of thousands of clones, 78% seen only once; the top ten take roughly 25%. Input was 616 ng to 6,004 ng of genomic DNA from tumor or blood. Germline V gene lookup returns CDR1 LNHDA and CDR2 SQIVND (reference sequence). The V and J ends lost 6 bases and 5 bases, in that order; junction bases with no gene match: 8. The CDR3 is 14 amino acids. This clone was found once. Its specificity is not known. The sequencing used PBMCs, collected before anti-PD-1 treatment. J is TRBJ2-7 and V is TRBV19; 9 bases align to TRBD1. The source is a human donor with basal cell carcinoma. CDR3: CASSAGTGIHEQYF. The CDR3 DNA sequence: TGTGCCAGTAGCGCCGGGACAGGGATCCACGAGCAGTACTTC.